A single sample gave rise to the 25 T cell receptor beta chains below, sequenced in a study of T cells in Graves' hyperthyroidism and ophthalmopathy. RNA transcripts served as the template for amplifying TCR beta CDR3 regions. The primer set for the first-round RT-PCR of the TCR CDR3 was HTBI. TCRdb processed the multiplex PCR reads anew with MiXCR; each CDR3 protein has one entry. The sample lists roughly 500,000 distinct CDR3 sequences, around a quarter occurring once. Input material: blood. The source is a woman aged 30 to 39 with Graves' ophthalmopathy.

The table lists this clonotype with many counts. The V and J genes are TRBV5-4 and TRBJ1-2; weak D call: TRBD1 (5 bases). Germline lookup yields CDR1 SGHNT and CDR2 YYREEE (reference sequence). V lost 0 bases and J lost 4, with 10 bases in between. The CDR3 spans 14 residues. DNA for the CDR3: TGTGCCAGCAGCTTGGACGGGGGGACCTATGGCTACACCTTC. It codes for CASSLDGGTYGYTF.

The chain joins TRBV7-9 to TRBJ2-2; D gene uncertain. This CDR3 contains 13 residues. With 0 bases removed from V and 7 bases from J, the gap between germline ends came to 6 bases. Germline-derived CDR1 and CDR2 are SEHNR and FQNEAQ (reference sequence). CDR3 nucleotides: TGTGCCAGCAGCTTAGCTCGAGTCGGGGAGCTGTTTTTT. It codes for CASSLARVGELFF.

This chain links TRBV12-5 with TRBJ1-3; 9 bases match TRBD1. The length of the CDR3 is 15 residues. Germline loops: CDR1 LGHNT, CDR2 FRNRAP. V lost 1 base, J lost 5 bases, and 3 bases stayed unmatched. Written as DNA, the CDR3 is TGTGCTAGTGGTTTGGACAGGGGGCAAAGAAACACCATATATTTT. It encodes CASGLDRGQRNTIYF.

The rearrangement joins TRBV7-8 to TRBJ1-1; D is perhaps TRBD1 (5 bases). The CDR3 length is 14 residues. Germline V CDR1 and CDR2: SGHVS, FQNEAQ. Trimming took 5 bases from V and 3 from J, leaving 13 bases between them. CDR3 coding DNA: TGTGCCAGCAGCCCTCTGGGGCTGGACACTGAAGCTTTCTTT. Amino acid sequence: CASSPLGLDTEAFF.

The chain carries TRBV12-3 or TRBV12-4 and TRBJ2-5; the match to TRBD1 covers 7 bases. V was clipped by 6 bases and J by 0 bases; unmatched bases: 4. The CDR3 covers 14 residues. The CDR3 is CASRRQGNQETQYF. The CDR3 DNA reads TGTGCCAGCAGGCGACAGGGAAACCAAGAGACCCAGTACTTC.

This clonotype occurred many times. The V gene is TRBV6-1, the J gene TRBJ2-7; unclear D gene. The V end lost 4 bases, the J end lost 2 bases, and 3 bases lay between the germline ends. This CDR3 is 11 amino acids long. Germline V gene data show CDR1 as MNHNS and CDR2 as SASEGT. The CDR3 reads CASSGAYEQYF. The CDR3 DNA sequence: TGTGCCAGCAGTGGGGCCTACGAGCAGTACTTC.

The CDR3 bases are TGTGCCAGCAGCTCAAGTCCCCCTCCGCAGAGCTATGGCTACACCTTC. Translation gives CASSSSPPPQSYGYTF. This chain links TRBV12-3 or TRBV12-4 with TRBJ1-2; D is uncertain. The V and J ends lost 6 bases and 4 bases respectively, with 21 bases between them. The CDR3 is 16 amino acids.

At least ten counts were recorded for this clonotype. This sequence joins TRBV12-3 or TRBV12-4 and TRBJ2-4, with TRBD2 as a possible D gene (6 bases). The ends were cut back, 1 base at V and 8 bases at J, with 12 bases in the middle. The CDR3 totals 14 residues. CDR3 region: CASSLELAYHIQYF. The CDR3 coding sequence is TGTGCCAGCAGTTTAGAACTAGCCTACCACATTCAGTACTTC.

This clonotype has a count of ten or more. The chain has TRBV12-3 or TRBV12-4 and TRBJ2-7; 14 bases match TRBD2. CDR3 length equals 14 residues. With 6 bases clipped from V and 5 bases from J, the junction kept 3 bases outside the gene matches. CDR3 in amino acids: CASRGTSGGDEQYF. The CDR3 DNA sequence: TGTGCCAGCAGGGGGACTAGCGGGGGCGACGAGCAGTACTTC.

The rearrangement joins TRBV2 to TRBJ2-7; TRBD1 is a possible D gene (6 bases). In germline, CDR1 is SNHLY, CDR2 FYNNEI. V gave up 6 bases and J gave up 6 bases, with 15 bases separating them. The CDR3 spans 13 residues. The CDR3 sequence is CASRVGQGTEQYF. CDR3 bases: TGTGCCAGCAGGGTTGGTCAGGGGACCGAGCAGTACTTC.

V and J are TRBV12-3 or TRBV12-4 and TRBJ2-7; 10 bases match TRBD2. CDR3 length: 14 residues. Trimming removed 6 bases from V and 9 bases from J; junction bases left unmatched: 11. The CDR3 loop is CASRSSGRELGQYF. The CDR3, as DNA: TGTGCCAGCAGATCTAGCGGGAGAGAATTGGGGCAGTACTTC.

A note on this clonotype: The junction departs from the called germline gene at one end, perhaps through a read error. J is TRBJ1-1 and V is TRBV6-2 or TRBV6-3, with TRBD1 matching over 8 bases. The length of the CDR3 is 15 residues. The germline gives CDR1 MNHEY, CDR2 SVGEGT. CDR3 sequence: CATLSIGTGLRQACF. The CDR3 nucleotides are TGTGCCACGCTCTCTATTGGGACAGGCTTACGTCAAGCTTGCTTT.

At least ten counts were recorded for this clonotype. The chain recombines TRBV10-3 with TRBJ2-5; D is ambiguous. The CDR3 sequence is 11 residues long. Germline assignment: CDR1 ENHRY and CDR2 SYGVKD. V shed 10 bases and J shed 3 bases, with 9 bases lying between them. For the CDR3, the DNA is TGTGCCACTAAGGGCGAAGAGACCCAGTACTTC. The encoded protein is CATKGEETQYF.

The chain couples TRBV28 to TRBJ1-5; the match to TRBD1 covers 8 bases. Per the germline V gene, CDR1 is MDHEN and CDR2 is SYDVKM. Losses at the gene ends were 8 bases for V and 6 bases for J; bases not matched to a gene: 9. The CDR3 has 14 amino acids. The CDR3 sequence is CASSQGAVSQPQHF. CDR3 nucleotide sequence: TGTGCCAGCTCGCAGGGGGCGGTCAGTCAGCCCCAGCATTTT.

This clonotype was seen more than once but under ten times. This chain uses TRBV30 with TRBJ1-1; 8 nucleotides match TRBD1. CDR1 is GTSNPN and CDR2 is SVGIG in the germline V gene (reference sequence). V trimming: 1 base; J trimming: 1 base; junction bases outside the gene matches: 2. The CDR3 has 14 residues. The CDR3 coding sequence is TGTGCCTGGAGTGGGGACAGGCGGAACACTGAAGCTTTCTTT. Its translation is CAWSGDRRNTEAFF.

The rearrangement links TRBV7-8 to TRBJ2-5; a possible D gene is TRBD1 (5 bases). V gave up 5 bases and J gave up 6 bases, with 16 bases separating them. CDR1 SGHVS and CDR2 FQNEAQ come from the germline V gene. The CDR3 sequence is 14 residues long. This chain's CDR3 is CASSPPGSRKTQYF. For the CDR3, the DNA is TGTGCCAGCAGCCCGCCAGGGTCCCGGAAGACCCAGTACTTC.

The sample holds many counts of this clonotype. The gene calls are TRBV6-1 and TRBJ2-3; D tentatively fits TRBD1 or TRBD2 (5 bases each). The CDR3 extends over 14 amino acids. The germline V gene has CDR1 MNHNS and CDR2 SASEGT. Trimming pared 3 bases from V and 2 bases from J, leaving 9 bases between. CDR3 bases: TGTGCCAGCAGTGAGGGGGTGACCACAGATACGCAGTATTTT. Protein: CASSEGVTTDTQYF.

This clonotype was recorded many times. V gene TRBV12-3 or TRBV12-4 combines with J gene TRBJ1-1; D gene uncertain. V gave up 9 bases and J gave up 3 bases, with 11 bases separating them. CDR3 size: 12 residues. The DNA of the CDR3 is TGTGCCAGTGAGGCCGGGGACACTGAAGCTTTCTTT. Translating gives CASEAGDTEAFF.

This clonotype was counted only a few times. The chain uses TRBV6-5 and TRBJ2-7; D gene uncertain. The CDR3 has 14 residues. Trimming took 3 bases from V and 7 from J, leaving 16 bases between them. CDR1 is MNHEY, CDR2 SVGAGI, per germline. CDR3 amino acids: CASSYQGSLWEQYF. The CDR3 bases are TGTGCCAGCAGTTATCAAGGAAGCCTTTGGGAGCAGTACTTC.

This chain links TRBV7-9 with TRBJ2-2; 10 nucleotides match TRBD2. Per germline, CDR1 SEHNR and CDR2 FQNEAQ (reference sequence). This CDR3 region has 15 residues. Losses at the gene ends were 8 bases for V and 2 bases for J; bases not matched to a gene: 5. The CDR3, as DNA: TGTGCCAGCGTCACTAGCGGGGCAAACACCGGGGAGCTGTTTTTT. It encodes CASVTSGANTGELFF.

The chain is built from TRBV12-3 or TRBV12-4 and TRBJ1-2, with D unclear. V lost 5 bases and J 0 bases, leaving 4 bases between the germline ends. The CDR3 covers 12 residues. The CDR3 DNA is TGTGCCAGCAGTAAACCTAACTATGGCTACACCTTC. As protein: CASSKPNYGYTF.

J is TRBJ2-7 and V is TRBV12-5; D perhaps matches TRBD1 (5 bases). Trimming removed 7 bases from V and 10 bases from J, with 17 bases in between. CDR1 is LGHNT and CDR2 is FRNRAP in the germline V gene. CDR3 length equals 12 residues. The CDR3 DNA reads as TGTGCTAGTGCCCCCGACAGCGCGGAACAGTACTTC. Residues: CASAPDSAEQYF.

With respect to this clonotype: Germline is not matched at one junction end, which may reflect a read error. The chain is built from TRBV20-1 and TRBJ2-5, with D uncertain. The germline gives CDR1 DFQATT, CDR2 SNEGSKA (reference sequence). The CDR3 consists of 12 residues. CDR3 DNA: TGCAGTGCTAGGGGCGTACAAGCGACCCAGTACTTC. Its translation is CSARGVQATQYF.

This clonotype was picked up a small number of times. V usage is TRBV12-3 or TRBV12-4 and J usage is TRBJ1-1; D uncertain. This CDR3 is 16 amino acids long. V was pared by 2 bases and J by 10 bases, with 23 bases between. CDR3 loop: CASSLPQARPRSGAFF. The CDR3 bases are TGTGCCAGCAGTTTACCCCAGGCCCGTCCTCGGAGCGGAGCTTTCTTT.

This clonotype was observed many times. The chain has TRBV6-1 and TRBJ1-1; possibly TRBD1 for D (5 bases). Germline CDR1 is MNHNS and CDR2 is SASEGT. The germline V and J ends were trimmed by 3 bases and 8 bases, with 10 bases remaining between them. This CDR3 spans 12 amino acids. In DNA, the CDR3 is TGTGCCAGCAGTGACTGGACAAGAGAAGCTTTCTTT. Its translation is CASSDWTREAFF.